The clone carrying this T cell receptor beta chain was seen more than once but under ten times. Its antigen is as yet unknown. The entry originates in a study of regulatory T cells in long-lasting Graves disease. The CDR3 length is 14 residues. V shed 6 bases and J 1 base; nucleotides not matched to a gene: 3. The germline V gene encodes CDR1 DFQATT and CDR2 SNEGSKA (reference sequence). iRepertoire HTBI primers and Arm-PCR of CDR3 regions built TCR beta libraries. MiXCR, applied by TCRdb to the multiplex PCR reads, yields one record per CDR3 protein. The top ten clones hold roughly 27% of a sample with almost 350,000 distinct CDR3 sequences, around 20% of them seen once. Time point specified: persistent/refractory GD, antithyroid drugs over 5 years with positive TRAb. Following extraction of RNA from PBMCs, that RNA was used to make the TCR library. The EDTA tubes were filled with 8 to 9.5 milliliters of drawn peripheral blood.

Whole-study results and caveats: Rather than thyroid tissue, only peripheral blood underwent study. For persistent Graves' patients, TCR diversity was lower than for newly diagnosed ones. Persistent patients had a count of shared public clonotypes (2,741) that exceeded that of new patients (approximately 920).

The J gene is TRBJ1-5, the V gene TRBV20-1; TRBD1 matches 10 bases. The sample here was peripheral blood mononuclear cells (PBMCs), taken when the disease was refractory, from a patient treated with antithyroid drugs. The TCR comes from a female donor with Graves disease. CDR3 region: CSAAGQGSNQPQHF. The CDR3 DNA reads TGCAGTGCAGCGGGACAGGGGAGCAATCAGCCCCAGCATTTT.